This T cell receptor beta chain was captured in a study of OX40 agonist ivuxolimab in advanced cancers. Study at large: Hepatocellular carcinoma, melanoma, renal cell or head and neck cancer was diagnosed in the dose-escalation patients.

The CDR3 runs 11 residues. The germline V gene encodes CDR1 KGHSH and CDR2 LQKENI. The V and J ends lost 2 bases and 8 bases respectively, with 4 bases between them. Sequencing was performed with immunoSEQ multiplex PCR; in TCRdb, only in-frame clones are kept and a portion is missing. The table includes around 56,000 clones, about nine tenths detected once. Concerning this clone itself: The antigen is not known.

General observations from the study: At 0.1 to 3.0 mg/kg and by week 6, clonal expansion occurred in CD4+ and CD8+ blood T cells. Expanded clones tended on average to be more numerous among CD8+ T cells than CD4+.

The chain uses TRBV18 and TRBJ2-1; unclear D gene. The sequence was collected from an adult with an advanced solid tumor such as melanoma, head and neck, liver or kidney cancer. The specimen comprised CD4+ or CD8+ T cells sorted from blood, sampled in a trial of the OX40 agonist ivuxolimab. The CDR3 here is CASSPEDEQFF. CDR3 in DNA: TGTGCCAGCTCACCAGAAGATGAGCAGTTCTTC.